Sequencing of this T cell receptor (beta chain) was carried out in a study of T cells in Graves' hyperthyroidism and ophthalmopathy. Study-level results: Researchers found most expanded thyroid clonotypes above 0.001 in blood as well.

RNA transcripts provided the source from which TCR beta CDR3 regions were amplified. The TCR CDR3 was amplified in a first-round RT-PCR using the HTBI primer set. MiXCR, applied by TCRdb to the multiplex PCR reads, yields one record per CDR3 protein. The sample lists fewer than 550,000 distinct CDR3 sequences, roughly a quarter occurring once. Patients affected by ophthalmopathy presented a Clinical Activity Score of at least 3, a NOSPECS grade of at least 4, and disease duration below 3 months. Diagnosis rested on symptoms, serum thyroxine and TRAb, thyroid ultrasound, and orbital computed tomography. Fresh peripheral blood, around 9.3 ml of it, supplied the PBMCs. This clonotype was seen only a few times. Its specificity is unknown. The CDR3 extends over 13 amino acids. V was shortened by 0 bases and J by 4 bases, with 9 bases between the two germline ends. CDR1 DFQATT and CDR2 SNEGSKA come from the germline V gene (reference sequence).

The source of this sequence is a woman aged 25-40 years with Graves' ophthalmopathy. The chain links TRBV20-1 to TRBJ1-2; maybe TRBD1 (6 bases). Sequenced material: blood. CDR3 sequence: CSARDRDTYGYTF. CDR3 DNA sequence: TGCAGTGCTAGAGATAGGGACACCTATGGCTACACCTTC.